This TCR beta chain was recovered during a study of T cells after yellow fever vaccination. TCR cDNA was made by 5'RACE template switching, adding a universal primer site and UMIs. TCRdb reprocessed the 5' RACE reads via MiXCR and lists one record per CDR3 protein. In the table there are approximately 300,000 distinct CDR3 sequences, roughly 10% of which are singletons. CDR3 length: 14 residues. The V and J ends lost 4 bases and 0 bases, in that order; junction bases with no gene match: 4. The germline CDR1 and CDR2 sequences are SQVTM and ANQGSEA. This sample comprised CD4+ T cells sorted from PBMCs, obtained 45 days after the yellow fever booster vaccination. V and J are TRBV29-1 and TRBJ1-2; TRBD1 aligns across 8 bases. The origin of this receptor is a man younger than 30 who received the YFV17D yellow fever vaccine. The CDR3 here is CSVGDRGANYGYTF. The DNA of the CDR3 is TGCAGCGTTGGCGACAGGGGAGCTAACTATGGCTACACCTTC.